This TCR beta chain is from a study of shared clonotypes between healthy human individuals (TCRdb year 2020). Background on the whole study: The cohort comprised a couple of women and three men aged 18 to 49 years. For each donor, CD4 naive and CD4 memory were each given three plates, CD8 naive was given two plates, and CD8 memory was given one plate. To increase sequencing depth and limit assay-specific biases, TCR repertoire library preparation and sequencing were carried out by different laboratories using diverse techniques. The study deeply sequenced blood TCR repertoires of about 5 healthy adults to estimate repertoire size and the extent of clonotype sharing between individuals. Between about 0.94 and 8.9 billion PBMCs per donor were obtained by leukapheresis. Beyond this particular receptor, the publication reports: Rarefaction of sorted-subset datasets indicated incomplete sequencing despite the large sequencing depth. Because the study included only a small number of donors, the genetic and exposure-history diversity represented was limited. Sampling was restricted to blood, and TCR repertoires in tissues likely differ from the TCR repertoires found in blood. Compared with non-shared clonotypes, the clonotypes found in all four sorted-subset donors had higher generation probabilities. When several donors were compared, the shared fraction of clonotypes was 5% to 6.5% for naive CD4, about 4% for naive CD8, more than 2% for memory CD4, and under 0.5% for memory CD8. Naive subsets generally had larger estimated clonotype richness than memory subsets did. Based on pairwise subsampling, the degree of clonotype sharing among donors was expected to be affected by sequencing depth.

The donors were healthy, HIV-negative adults who had no recently reported acute infections or vaccinations. Every donor was a Caucasian adult living in Nashville, Tennessee, USA. CD4+ T cells were enriched by magnetic negative selection, after which naive cells were positively selected on CD45RA and the negative fraction was taken as the memory subset. After blood collection by leukapheresis, PBMCs were isolated using Ficoll-Histopaque density gradient centrifugation and then cryopreserved in the vapor phase of liquid nitrogen. Purity and quantity of every magnetically sorted T cell population were checked by analytical flow cytometry. Genomic DNA was isolated from each sorted fraction and quantified by UV absorbance on a Nanodrop 2000c. TCR CDR3 regions were amplified from genomic DNA by multiplex PCR using the deep immunoSEQ assay. Extracted genomic DNA from each cell subset was spread evenly across all wells of several immunoSEQ 96-well plates, with each plate serving as a replicate. For sorted subsets, each replicate PCR was loaded with roughly 0.2 ug genomic DNA, equivalent to 25,000 to 30,000 T cell genomes. Purified libraries were measured with a Qubit 3.0 fluorometer, size-checked on a Bioanalyzer 2100, and measured again with the KAPA Library Quantification kit. A separate single-read 150-cycle Illumina NextSeq 550 flow cell was used to sequence each immunoSEQ 96-well plate. The source study handled its data this way. Because only junctional sequences without quality scores were contained in the immunoSEQ output, filtering matching that applied to full-length reads could not be performed. Sequences were annotated with PyIR, a Python wrapper for IgBLAST v1.9, using IMGT germline references to assign V/J genes and CDR3. Any read was removed if the V/J assignment was weak (E-value above 1e-6), the CDR3 was missing, or the read contained stop codons, out-of-frame junctions, or ambiguous translated residues. V3J clonotypes were defined as sequences sharing an identical inferred V gene, J gene, and CDR3 amino acid sequence. To compute the percentage overlap between repertoires, the number of shared unique clonotypes was divided by the size of the smaller repertoire. Repertoire richness was assessed with RTK rarefaction, the Chao1 estimator, and Recon v2.1 estimates of unobserved clonotypes. Generation probabilities were computed with OLGA for all TCRbeta clonotypes obtained by the gDNA method from a handful of donors. TCRdb limited this immuneACCESS table to in-frame rearrangements with V and J called. A share of clones is missing; checked studies link under half to unresolved V genes, and the rest is unexplained. V, J and clone size were drawn from that table, and D and trimming were deduced from the DNA. Within this sample are roughly 1,500,000 clones, with 95% to 99% of them counted one time only. 0.4% to 0.55% of the sample comes from the top ten.

This clone was counted once. This receptor's antigen is unknown. No base quality information exists; no much larger clone differs at one position. Sequencing input: naive CD4+ T cells sorted from blood. The cell subset or site tag for this specimen amounts to: CD45RA+ positively selected. This TCR came from a young man in good health.

The DNA is as follows: TGTGCCAGCAGCCAAGATCTGCAGGGGAGTGGTGGGGCCAACGTCCTGACTTTC. It translates to CASSQDLQGSGGANVLTF. The chain is made from TRBV14 and TRBJ2-6, and possibly TRBD1, on 6 matching bases. Spanning cysteine to phenylalanine, the CDR3 consists of 18 amino acids. Just the 54-base CDR3 DNA is kept, in frame starting at base 1. Based on the germline V gene, the CDR1 and CDR2 sequences are SGHDN and FVKESK. V was cut back by 0 bases and J by 3 bases, leaving a gap of 15 bases between them. Joined to the reference TRBV14 and TRBJ2-6 proteins, this CDR3 gives the full variable domain: EAGVTQFPSHSVIEKGQTVTLRCDPISGHDNLYWYRRVMGKEIKFLLHFVKESKQDESGMPNNRFLAERTGGTYSTLKVQPAELEDSGVYFCASSQDLQGSGGANVLTFGAGSRLTVL.